Here is one TCR beta chain with its context. Its antigen remains unidentified. This specimen comes from a study of shared clonotypes between healthy human individuals. The authors split each subset's genomic DNA evenly across several immunoSEQ plates. Sorted-subset replicate PCRs used 150 to 250 ng of genomic DNA. This amount corresponded to 30,000 to 35,000 T cell genomes. The table came from immunoSEQ multiplex PCR; TCRdb's copy has only in-frame clones and leaves some out. The sample yields about 1.5 million clones, 95% to 99% seen once. Germline V lookup: CDR1 SGHRS, CDR2 YFSETQ. The V segment lost 5 bases and the J segment 0 bases; nucleotides outside the gene matches: 5. CDR3 size: 15 residues. Study results and limitations: In general, naive subsets displayed greater estimated richness than memory subsets did.

The sequencing sample was made of naive CD4+ T cells sorted from blood. Subset reported: CD45RA+ positively selected. The TCR was taken from a man aged 25-45 years in good health. The rearrangement uses TRBV5-1 and TRBJ2-3; 8 bases agree with TRBD2. CDR3: CASRIAGKSTDTQYF. CDR3 nucleotide sequence: TGCGCCAGCAGGATAGCGGGGAAGAGCACAGATACGCAGTATTTT. Based on the CDR3 plus reference TRBV5-1 and TRBJ2-3, the full variable domain is KAGVTQTPRYLIKTRGQQVTLSCSPISGHRSVSWYQQTPGQGLQFLFEYFSETQRNKGNFPGRFSGRQFSNSRSEMNVSTLELGDSALYLCASRIAGKSTDTQYFGPGTRLTVL.